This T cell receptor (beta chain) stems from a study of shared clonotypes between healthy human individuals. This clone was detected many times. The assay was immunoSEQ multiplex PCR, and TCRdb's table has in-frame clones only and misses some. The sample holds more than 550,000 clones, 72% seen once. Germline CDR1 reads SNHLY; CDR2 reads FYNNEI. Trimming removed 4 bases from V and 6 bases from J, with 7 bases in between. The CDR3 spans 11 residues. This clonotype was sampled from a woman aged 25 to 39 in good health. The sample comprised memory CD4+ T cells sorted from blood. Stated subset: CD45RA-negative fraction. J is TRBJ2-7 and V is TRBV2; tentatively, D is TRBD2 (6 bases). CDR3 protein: CASSVRGEQYF. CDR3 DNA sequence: TGTGCCAGCAGTGTGCGGGGCGAGCAGTACTTC. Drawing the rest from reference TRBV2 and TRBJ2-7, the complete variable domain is EPEVTQTPSHQVTQMGQEVILRCVPISNHLYFYWYRQILGQKVEFLVSFYNNEISEKSEIFDDQFSVERPDGSNFTLKIRSTKLEDSAMYFCASSVRGEQYFGPGTRLTVT.